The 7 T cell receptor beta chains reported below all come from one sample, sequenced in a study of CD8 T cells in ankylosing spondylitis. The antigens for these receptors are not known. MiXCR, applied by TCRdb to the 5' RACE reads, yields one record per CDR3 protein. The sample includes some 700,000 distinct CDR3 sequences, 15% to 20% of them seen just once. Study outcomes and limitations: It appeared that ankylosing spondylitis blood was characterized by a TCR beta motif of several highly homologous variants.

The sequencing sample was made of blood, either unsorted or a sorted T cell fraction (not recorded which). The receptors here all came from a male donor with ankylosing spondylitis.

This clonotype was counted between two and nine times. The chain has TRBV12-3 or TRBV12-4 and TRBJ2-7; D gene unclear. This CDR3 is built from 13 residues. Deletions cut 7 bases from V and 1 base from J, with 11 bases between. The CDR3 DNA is TGTGCCAGCAATACCGACGGGTCCTACGAGCAGTACTTC. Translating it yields CASNTDGSYEQYF.

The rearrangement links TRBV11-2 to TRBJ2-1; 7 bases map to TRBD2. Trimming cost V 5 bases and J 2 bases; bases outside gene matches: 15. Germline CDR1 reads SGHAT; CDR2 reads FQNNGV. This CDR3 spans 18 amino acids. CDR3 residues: CASSLGDGGLAAYNEQFF. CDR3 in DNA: TGTGCCAGCAGCCTCGGCGATGGCGGGCTAGCGGCCTACAATGAGCAGTTCTTC.

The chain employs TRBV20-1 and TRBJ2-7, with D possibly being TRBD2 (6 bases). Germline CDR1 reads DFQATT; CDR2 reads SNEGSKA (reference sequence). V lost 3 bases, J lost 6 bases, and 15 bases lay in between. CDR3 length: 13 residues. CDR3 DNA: TGCAGTGCTAGCCAGGAGGTTAGCGGCGAGCAGTACTTC. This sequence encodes CSASQEVSGEQYF.

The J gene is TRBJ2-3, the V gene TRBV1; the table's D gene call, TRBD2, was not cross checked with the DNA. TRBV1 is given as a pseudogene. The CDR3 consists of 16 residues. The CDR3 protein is CTSRQYSSGGTDTQYF. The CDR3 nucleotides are TGCACCAGCAGGCAGTACTCTAGCGGGGGCACAGATACGCAGTATTTT.

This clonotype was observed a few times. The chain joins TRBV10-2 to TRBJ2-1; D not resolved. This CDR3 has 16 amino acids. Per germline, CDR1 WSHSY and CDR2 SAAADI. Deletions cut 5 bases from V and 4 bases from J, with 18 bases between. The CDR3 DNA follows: TGCGCCAGCAGTCGATCTGCCGGACCCCTATACAATGAGCAGTTCTTC. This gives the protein CASSRSAGPLYNEQFF.

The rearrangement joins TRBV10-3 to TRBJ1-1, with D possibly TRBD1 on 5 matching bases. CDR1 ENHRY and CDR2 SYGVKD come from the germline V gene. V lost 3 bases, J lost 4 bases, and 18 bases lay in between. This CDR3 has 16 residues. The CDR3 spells CAISDGQGEAFTEAFF. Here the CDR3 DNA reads TGTGCCATCAGTGATGGTCAGGGTGAGGCGTTCACTGAAGCTTTCTTT.

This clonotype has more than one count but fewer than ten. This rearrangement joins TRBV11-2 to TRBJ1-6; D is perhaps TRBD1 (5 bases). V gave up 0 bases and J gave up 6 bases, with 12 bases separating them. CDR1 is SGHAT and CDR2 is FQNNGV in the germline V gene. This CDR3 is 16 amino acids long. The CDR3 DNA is TGTGCCAGCAGCTTAGATTTGGCAGGGTTTAATTCACCCCTCCACTTT. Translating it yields CASSLDLAGFNSPLHF. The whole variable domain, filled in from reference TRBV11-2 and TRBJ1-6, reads EAGVAQSPRYKIIEKRQSVAFWCNPISGHATLYWYQQILGQGPKLLIQFQNNGVVDDSQLPKDRFSAERLKGVDSTLKIQPAKLEDSAVYLCASSLDLAGFNSPLHFGNGTRLTVT.